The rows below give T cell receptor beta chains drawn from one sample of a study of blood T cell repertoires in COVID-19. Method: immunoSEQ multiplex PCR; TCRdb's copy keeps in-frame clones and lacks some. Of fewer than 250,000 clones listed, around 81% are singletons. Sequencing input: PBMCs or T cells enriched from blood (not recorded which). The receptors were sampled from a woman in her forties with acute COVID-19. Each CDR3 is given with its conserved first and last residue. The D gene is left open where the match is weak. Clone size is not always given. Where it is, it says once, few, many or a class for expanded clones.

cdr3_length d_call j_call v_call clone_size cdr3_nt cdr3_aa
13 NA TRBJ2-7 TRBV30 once TGTGCCTGGAGGGGGGGGCCCACCTACGAGCAGTACTTC CAWRGGPTYEQYF
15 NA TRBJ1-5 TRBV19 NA TGTGCCAGTAGTATATCAGCCGGGTCTCGGGGGCCCCAGCATTTT CASSISAGSRGPQHF
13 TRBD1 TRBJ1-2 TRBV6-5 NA TGTGCCAGCACCCCGGGACAGGGTTATGGCTACACCTTC CASTPGQGYGYTF
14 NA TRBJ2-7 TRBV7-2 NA TGTGCCAGCAGCTTAGACAGGAGCTCCTACGAGCAGTACTTC CASSLDRSSYEQYF
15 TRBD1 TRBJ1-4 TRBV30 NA TGTGCCTGGGGAGGGGGCCGCACGGGGGAAGAAAAACTGTTTTTT CAWGGGRTGEEKLFF
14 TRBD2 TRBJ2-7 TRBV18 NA TGTGCCAGCTCACCTGACGGGAGGATCAACGAGCAGTACTTC CASSPDGRINEQYF
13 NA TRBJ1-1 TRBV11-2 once TGTGCCAGCAGCCTTAGTGCTGGCGGTGAAGCTTTCTTT CASSLSAGGEAFF
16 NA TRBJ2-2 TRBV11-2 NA TGTGCCAGCAGATTAGAACACCGCCCAACCCCCGGGGAGCTGTTTTTT CASRLEHRPTPGELFF
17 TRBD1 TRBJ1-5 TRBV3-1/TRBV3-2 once TGTGCCAGCAGCCAAGATCGGGGGACAGGGAGCAATCAGCCCCAGCATTTT CASSQDRGTGSNQPQHF
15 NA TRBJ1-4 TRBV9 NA TGTGCCAGCAGCTTCAGGGTAGATCCTAATGAAAAACTGTTTTTT CASSFRVDPNEKLFF
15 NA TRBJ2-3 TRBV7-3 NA TGTGCCAGCAGCCCTACCAGCGGAAGCACAGATACGCAGTATTTT CASSPTSGSTDTQYF
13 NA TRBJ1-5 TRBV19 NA TGTGCCAGTAGTATAGATTTGAGTCAGCCCCAGCATTTT CASSIDLSQPQHF
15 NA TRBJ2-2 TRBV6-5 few TGTGCCAGCAGTTACTTTGGTCAGGGCGGCGGGGAGCTGTTTTTT CASSYFGQGGGELFF
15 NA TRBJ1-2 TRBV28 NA TGTGCCAGCCACAGTTTGGAGGGACCGGGAAAGGGCTACACCTTC CASHSLEGPGKGYTF
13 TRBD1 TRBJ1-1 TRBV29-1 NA TGCAGCGGGCAGGGGGCGCCGGGGACTGAAGCTTTCTTT CSGQGAPGTEAFF
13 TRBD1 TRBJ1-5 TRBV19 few TGTGCCAGCCGGGACAGGGACAATCAGCCCCAGCATTTT CASRDRDNQPQHF
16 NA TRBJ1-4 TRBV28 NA TGTGCCAGCAGTTTTCGGGGGGCGGCAACTAATGAAAAACTGTTTTTT CASSFRGAATNEKLFF
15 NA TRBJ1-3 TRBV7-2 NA TGTGCCAGCAGCCGCGACAGTGTCTCTGGAAACACCATATATTTT CASSRDSVSGNTIYF
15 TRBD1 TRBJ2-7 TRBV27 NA TGTGCCAGCAGTTCCCCGGGACAGGGGTCCTACGAGCAGTACTTC CASSSPGQGSYEQYF
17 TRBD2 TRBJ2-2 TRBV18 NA TGTGCCAGCTCACCCGCGACTAGCGGGAGTAGTTCCGGGGAGCTGTTTTTT CASSPATSGSSSGELFF
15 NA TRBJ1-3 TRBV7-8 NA TGTGCCAGCAGCTTATCAAGCGTCTCTGGAAACACCATATATTTT CASSLSSVSGNTIYF
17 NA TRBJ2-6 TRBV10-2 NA TGCGCCAGCAGTGAGTTGCCAGGAAGCTCTGGGGCCAACGTCCTGACTTTC CASSELPGSSGANVLTF
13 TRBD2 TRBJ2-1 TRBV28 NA TGTGCCAGCAGTTTACGGGGGGGGAATGAGCAGTTCTTC CASSLRGGNEQFF
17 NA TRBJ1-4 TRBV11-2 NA TGTGCCAGCAGCTTAGAGAGGATTGGCTCAACTAATGAAAAACTGTTTTTT CASSLERIGSTNEKLFF
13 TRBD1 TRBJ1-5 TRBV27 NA TGTGCCAGCAGTTGGGACAGGGTTCAGCCCCAGCATTTT CASSWDRVQPQHF
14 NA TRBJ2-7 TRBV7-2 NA TGTGCCAGCAGCTTCGGGGGACGGACCTACGAGCAGTACTTC CASSFGGRTYEQYF
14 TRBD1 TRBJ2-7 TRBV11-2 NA TGTGCCAGCAAGTGGACAGGCTGGACCTACGAGCAGTACTTC CASKWTGWTYEQYF
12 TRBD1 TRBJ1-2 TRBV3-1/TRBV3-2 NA TGTGCCTCACAGGGGTTGGACTATGGCTACACCTTC CASQGLDYGYTF
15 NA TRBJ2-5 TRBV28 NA TGTGCCAGCAGATTTTCCAGGGGTTTTGGAGAGACCCAGTACTTC CASRFSRGFGETQYF
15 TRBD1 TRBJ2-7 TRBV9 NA TGTGCCAGCAGCACCGGACAGGGGCAACTCTACGAGCAGTACTTC CASSTGQGQLYEQYF
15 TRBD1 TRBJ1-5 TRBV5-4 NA TGTGCCAGCAGCCTAGGCGGGACAGGGAGTCAGCCCCAGCATTTT CASSLGGTGSQPQHF
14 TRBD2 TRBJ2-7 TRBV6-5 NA TGTGCCAGCAGTCCGACGGGGGGGAGTGGCGAGCAGTACTTC CASSPTGGSGEQYF
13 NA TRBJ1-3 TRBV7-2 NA TGTGCCAGCAGCCTTGCGTTTGGAAACACCATATATTTT CASSLAFGNTIYF
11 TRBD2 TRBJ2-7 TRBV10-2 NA TGCGCCAGCTCGGGAGGCTACGAGCAGTACTTC CASSGGYEQYF
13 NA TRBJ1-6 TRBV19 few TGTGCCAGTAGCATAACACCCCGCTCACCCCTCCACTTT CASSITPRSPLHF
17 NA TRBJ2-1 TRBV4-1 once TGCGCCAGCAGCCAACGTACCTTCCGGGACACCTACAATGAGCAGTTCTTC CASSQRTFRDTYNEQFF
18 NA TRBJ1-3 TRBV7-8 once TGTGCCAGCAGCTTAGTCACGACATTCCCCACCTCTGGAAACACCATATATTTT CASSLVTTFPTSGNTIYF
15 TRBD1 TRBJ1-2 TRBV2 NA TGTGCCAGCAGTGCCCGGGACAGACAAGTCTATGGCTACACCTTC CASSARDRQVYGYTF
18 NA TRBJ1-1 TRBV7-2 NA TGTGCCAGCAGCAGAGACAGCCTATGGTTTCTCATGAACACTGAAGCTTTCTTT CASSRDSLWFLMNTEAFF
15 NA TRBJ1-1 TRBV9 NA TGTGCCAGCAGCCTACACGGACTGGACCCTACTGAAGCTTTCTTT CASSLHGLDPTEAFF
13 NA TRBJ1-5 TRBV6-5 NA TGTGCCAGCAGAAACCCCTATTATGGGCCCCAGCATTTT CASRNPYYGPQHF
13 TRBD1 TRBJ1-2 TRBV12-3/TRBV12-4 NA TGTGCCAGCAGTTTACAGGGGGCGAGGGGCTACACCTTC CASSLQGARGYTF
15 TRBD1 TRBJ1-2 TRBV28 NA TGTGCCAGCAGTTTAACCGGGACAGGGGACTATGGCTACACCTTC CASSLTGTGDYGYTF
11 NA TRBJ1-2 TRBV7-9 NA TGTGCCAGCAGCTCTGGAGGTGGCTACACCTTC CASSSGGGYTF
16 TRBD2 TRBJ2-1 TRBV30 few TGTGCCTGGACCCCCAAGGGGGCTAGCGGGAGTACTGAGCAGTTCTTC CAWTPKGASGSTEQFF
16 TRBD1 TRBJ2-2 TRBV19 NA TGTGCCAGTAGTATAATCCCCACAGGGGCTACCGGGGAGCTGTTTTTT CASSIIPTGATGELFF
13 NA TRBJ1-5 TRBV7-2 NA TGTGCCAGCAGCTCGACACGTGGTCAGCCCCAGCATTTT CASSSTRGQPQHF
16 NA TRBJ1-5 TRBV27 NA TGTGCCAGCAGTCCCCGCCGGGGTCTCGCCGGGGGGCCCCAGCATTTT CASSPRRGLAGGPQHF
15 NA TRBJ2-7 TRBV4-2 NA TGTGCCAGCAGCCAAGGGATCGGGAGCTCCTACGAGCAGTACTTC CASSQGIGSSYEQYF
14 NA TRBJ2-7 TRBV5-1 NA TGCGCCAGCAGCTTGGAAAGGAGCTCCTACGAGCAGTACTTC CASSLERSSYEQYF
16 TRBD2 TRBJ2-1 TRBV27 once TGTGCCAGCATTAGACTAGCGGGAGAGCTTGTCAATGAGCAGTTCTTC CASIRLAGELVNEQFF
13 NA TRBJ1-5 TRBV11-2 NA TGTGCCAGCAGCTTAGCAGCGAATCAGCCCCAGCATTTT CASSLAANQPQHF
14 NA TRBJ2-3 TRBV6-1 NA TGTGCCAGCAGTGAATCTCTAGGCCGCGATACGCAGTATTTT CASSESLGRDTQYF
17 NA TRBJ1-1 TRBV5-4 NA TGTGCCACTTACGCCTTGGACGAGGGTCCCGGGAGGACTGAAGCTTTCTTT CATYALDEGPGRTEAFF
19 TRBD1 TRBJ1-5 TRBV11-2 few TGTGCCAGCAGCTTAGCTGTCGTGGGGGACAGGGTTAGCAATCAGCCCCAGCATTTT CASSLAVVGDRVSNQPQHF